This TCR beta chain was found in a study of T cell repertoires in cytomegalovirus infection. As for the study in general: Indicated by public TCR beta signatures were CMV infection and matching HLA type.

Germline V gene sequence: CDR1 SGHDN, CDR2 FVKESK. The CDR3 consists of 15 residues. Trimming left V 4 bases short and J 0 bases short, with 13 bases between. TCRdb reanalysed the reads using MiXCR and keeps one entry per CDR3 protein. The data show hundreds of thousands of distinct CDR3 sequences, with approximately 10% seen just once and approximately 2.3% held by the top ten. Overall study findings and caveats: Identification of carriers of CMV plus the relevant HLA was achieved through cumulative public TCR beta family frequency. The ex vivo response was dominated by HLA-C-restricted CMV-specific TCR beta clonotypes.

On this clonotype itself: Its antigen is not identified.

Sequenced material: PBMCs. The source is a human donor in good health (CMV status not recorded). Some clones in this sample may be carry-over from other donors' samples. The rearrangement joins TRBV14 to TRBJ2-7; tentatively, D is TRBD1 (6 bases). The CDR3 region has the DNA TGTGCCAGCAGCCCTCAGGGGCTTTTCTCCTACGAGCAGTACTTC. Amino acids: CASSPQGLFSYEQYF.